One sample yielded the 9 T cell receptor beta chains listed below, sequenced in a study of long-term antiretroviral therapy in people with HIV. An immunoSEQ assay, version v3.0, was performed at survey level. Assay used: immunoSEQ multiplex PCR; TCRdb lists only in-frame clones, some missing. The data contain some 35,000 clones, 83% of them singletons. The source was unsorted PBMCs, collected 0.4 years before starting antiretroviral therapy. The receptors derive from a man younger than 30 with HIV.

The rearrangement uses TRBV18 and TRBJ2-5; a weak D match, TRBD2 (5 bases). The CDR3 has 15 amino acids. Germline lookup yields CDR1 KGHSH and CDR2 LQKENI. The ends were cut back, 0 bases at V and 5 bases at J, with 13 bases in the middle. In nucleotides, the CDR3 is TGTGCCAGCTCACCACCGGTCGCCCGGAGGGAGACCCAGTACTTC. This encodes CASSPPVARRETQYF.

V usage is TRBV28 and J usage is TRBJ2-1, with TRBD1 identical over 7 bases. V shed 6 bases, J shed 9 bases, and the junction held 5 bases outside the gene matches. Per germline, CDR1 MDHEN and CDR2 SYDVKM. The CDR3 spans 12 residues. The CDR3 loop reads CASSRQGSEQFF. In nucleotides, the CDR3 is TGTGCCAGCAGCCGACAGGGCAGTGAGCAGTTCTTC. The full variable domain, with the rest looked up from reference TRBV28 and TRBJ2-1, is DVKVTQSSRYLVKRTGEKVFLECVQDMDHENMFWYRQDPGLGLRLIYFSYDVKMKEKGDIPEGYSVSREKKERFSLILESASTNQTSMYLCASSRQGSEQFFGPGTRLTVL.

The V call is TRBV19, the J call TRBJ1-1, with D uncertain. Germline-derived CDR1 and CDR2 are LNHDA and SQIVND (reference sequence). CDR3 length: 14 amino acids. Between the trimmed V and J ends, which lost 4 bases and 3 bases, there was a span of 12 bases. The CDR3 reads CASSTSSGDTEAFF. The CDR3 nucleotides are TGTGCCAGTAGTACCAGCTCCGGGGACACTGAAGCTTTCTTT.

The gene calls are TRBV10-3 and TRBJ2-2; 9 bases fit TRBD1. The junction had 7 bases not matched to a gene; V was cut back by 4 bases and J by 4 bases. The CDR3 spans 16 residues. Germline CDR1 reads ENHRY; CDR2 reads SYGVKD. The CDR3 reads CAISATQGAGTGELFF. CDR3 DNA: TGTGCCATCAGTGCCACACAGGGGGCGGGCACCGGGGAGCTGTTTTTT.

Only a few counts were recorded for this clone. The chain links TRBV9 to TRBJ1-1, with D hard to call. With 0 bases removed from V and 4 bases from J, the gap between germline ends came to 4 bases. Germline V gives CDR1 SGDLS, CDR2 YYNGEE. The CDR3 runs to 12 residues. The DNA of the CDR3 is TGTGCCAGCAGCGTAGGGGGCACTGAAGCTTTCTTT. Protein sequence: CASSVGGTEAFF.

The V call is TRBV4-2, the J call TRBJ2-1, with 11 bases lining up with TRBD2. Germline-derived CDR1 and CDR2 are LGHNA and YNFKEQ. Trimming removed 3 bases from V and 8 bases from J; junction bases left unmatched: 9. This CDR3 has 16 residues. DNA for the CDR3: TGTGCCAGCAGCCAGAGGACTAGCGGGCAGGCCGATGAGCAGTTCTTC. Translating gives CASSQRTSGQADEQFF.

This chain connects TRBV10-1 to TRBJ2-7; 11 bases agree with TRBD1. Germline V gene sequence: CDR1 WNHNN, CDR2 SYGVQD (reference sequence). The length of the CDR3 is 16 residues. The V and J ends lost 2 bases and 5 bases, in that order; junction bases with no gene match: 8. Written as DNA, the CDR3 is TGCGCCAGCAGTGAGCCCGGACAGGGGGCCTTTCACGAGCAGTACTTC. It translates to CASSEPGQGAFHEQYF.

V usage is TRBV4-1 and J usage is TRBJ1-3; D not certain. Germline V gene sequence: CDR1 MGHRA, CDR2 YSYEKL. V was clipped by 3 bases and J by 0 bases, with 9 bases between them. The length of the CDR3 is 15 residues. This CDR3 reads CASSQYSDSGNTIYF. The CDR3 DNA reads TGCGCCAGCAGCCAGTACTCAGACTCTGGAAACACCATATATTTT.

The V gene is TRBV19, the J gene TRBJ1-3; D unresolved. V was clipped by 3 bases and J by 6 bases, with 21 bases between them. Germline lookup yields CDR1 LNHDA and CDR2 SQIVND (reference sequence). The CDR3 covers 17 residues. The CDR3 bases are TGTGCCAGTAGTATTGGCGGCCCCGGGATGCGGTTAAACACCATATATTTT. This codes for CASSIGGPGMRLNTIYF.